What follows is one TCR beta chain and its context. Its antigen specificity is not known. Qualities for individual bases were not recorded, and no much larger clone is one base off. From the cysteine up to the phenylalanine, the CDR3 has a length of 18 residues. The CDR3 DNA has 54 bases and is translated from base 1. From a lookup of the germline V gene, CDR1 and CDR2 are MNHEY and SVGEGT. Here V drops 5 bases and J drops 1 base, and the junction holds 14 bases not matched to any gene. This sample stems from a study of vaccination and CD4 T cells after COVID-19 (dated by TCRdb to the early 2020s). For the wider study: Convalescent patients had a positive SARS-CoV-2 result on nasal swab PCR, and of these patients, fewer than ten had mild disease and one had severe disease. Control cultures used a CEFX viral epitope pool as positive control, an HIV-1 Nef peptide pool as negative control, or no peptide. Participants got two doses of the Pfizer-BioNTech BNT162b2 vaccine (n=8) or two doses of the Moderna mRNA-1273 vaccine (n=2). Post-COVID blood samples from convalescent patients were collected a median of around 100 days after diagnosis, with a range of roughly 35 to 180 days. For stimulating the cultures, overlapping spike peptide pools were used, derived from SARS-CoV-2 as well as from the common cold coronaviruses HCoV-NL63, HCoV-OC43 and HCoV-229E. The convalescent cohort included six males and four females, with two Hispanic individuals, seven Caucasians, two Asians and one multiracial person. The spike-specific CD4+ TCR repertoire was compared before and after mRNA vaccination in over nine COVID-19 convalescent patients and a handful of infection-naive healthy vaccine recipients. Post-vaccine blood samples were collected a median of about 72 days after the second vaccine dose, ranging from roughly 13 to 250 days.

Broader findings and caveats from the paper: Among convalescent patients, a median approximately 88% of the SARS-CoV-2-reactive clones seen after vaccination appeared only after vaccination, which suggests priming specific to the vaccine. Nearly all vaccine-specific clones in convalescent patients (304 of 307) were mono-reactive for SARS-CoV-2 spike rather than cross-reactive with common cold coronaviruses. Only a relatively small number of convalescent patients were included in the study, and early timepoints following natural infection were not analyzed. The median count of SARS-CoV-2-reactive clonotypes went up from 21 after infection to a few dozen after vaccination, although the change was not significant.

This sample's treatment or condition label indicates: 10-day PBMC culture with coronavirus spike peptide pools or control peptides (ViraFEST assay). The study used the ViraFEST assay, which expanded antigen-specific T cells with peptide pools and then identified expanded clonotypes by TCR sequencing. Positive SARS-CoV-2 PCR tests in the convalescent patients dated from March to December 2020, before Alpha, Beta and Delta variants emerged in the United States. PBMCs were cultured at around 2 million per well in IMDM supplemented with around 5.5% human AB serum and 10 IU/ml IL-2, with roughly 9.5 ug/ml peptide pools added. On days 3 and 7, half of the culture medium was replaced with fresh IL-2-containing medium. After 10 days of culture, CD4+ T cells were isolated by negative selection with the EasySep CD4+ T cell isolation kit. Ficoll-Paque Plus gradient centrifugation was used to isolate PBMCs from whole blood, and the isolated PBMCs were then either used fresh or cryopreserved at -140C. Culture conditions were generally each tested in triplicate wells.

Libraries were made using PCR. DNA from cultured CD4+ T cells underwent TCR sequencing with the Oncomine TCR Beta short-read assay at the Johns Hopkins FTIC core. Genomic DNA was extracted from the cultured CD4+ T cells with the QIAamp micro DNA kit. The Oncomine TCR Beta libraries from cultured CD4+ T cells were pooled using unique dual indexes and then sequenced on an Illumina iSeq 100. The original methods were these. Non-productive sequences were removed, and CDR3s that did not start with C, did not end with F or W, or were shorter than 7 amino acids were discarded. Antigen-specific clonotypes were identified using the MANAFEST web application through comparison of peptide-stimulated wells with reference and other culture wells. Positive clones required FDR below 0.05, an odds ratio above 5, and productive frequency above 0.1% in at least two of three replicate wells. A clonotype was classed as cross-reactive if the clonotype showed significant expansion both in SARS-CoV-2 spike wells and in at least one common cold coronavirus spike condition. Similarity between CDR3 sequences was evaluated in R version 3.6.1 using Levenshtein distances (stringdist) and unrooted phylogenetic trees (ape). TCRdb itself trimmed the public reads at Q25 with fastp, ran MiXCR and retained productive beta chains. Entries are consolidated by CDR3 protein sequence, retaining the most common genes and DNA. The authors' filters were not applied to this entry. The sample profile shows approximately 25,000 distinct CDR3 sequences; 45% to 50% of them were found once. The ten most abundant clones make up roughly 6% of the sample.

The material sequenced was CD4+ T cells from blood, cultured in vitro. The V and J genes are TRBV6-2 or TRBV6-3 and TRBJ1-5; the junction holds 7 bases that match TRBD1. The receptor comes from a human donor who had recovered from COVID-19. DNA sequence: TGTGCCAGCAGTCCCCAACAGACAGGGAGTTCGAGCAATCAGCCCCAGCATTTT. The translation is CASSPQQTGSSSNQPQHF.